This passage covers 14 T cell receptor beta chains from one sample sequenced in a study of cytomegalovirus exposure and HLA in healthy donors. PCR involved 60 Vbeta and 13 Jbeta primers. Assay: immunoSEQ multiplex PCR; the TCRdb copy retains only in-frame clones and omits some. This table holds 120,000 to 150,000 clones, 75% to 80% found once. Sequencing was done on a sample of PBMCs. These receptors all stem from a man aged 40-49 years in good health and CMV-seropositive.

This chain connects TRBV6-1 to TRBJ2-5; tentatively, D is TRBD2 (6 bases). V was pared by 5 bases and J by 7 bases, with 11 bases between. The CDR3 extends over 12 amino acids. Germline CDR1 reads MNHNS; CDR2 reads SASEGT. CDR3 loop: CASSSSSGTQYF. The CDR3 DNA reads TGTGCCAGCAGTTCTAGTAGCGGGACCCAGTACTTC.

The gene calls are TRBV15 and TRBJ1-6; TRBD1 is a possible D gene (6 bases). V was trimmed by 5 bases and J by 2 bases, leaving 7 bases between them. CDR1 is LNHNV, CDR2 YYDKDF, per germline (reference sequence). There are 14 residues in the CDR3. In DNA form, the CDR3 reads TGTGCCACCAGCGGGGGCACCTATAATTCACCCCTCCACTTT. It codes for CATSGGTYNSPLHF.

The rearrangement links TRBV15 to TRBJ1-1, with D possibly being TRBD1 (6 bases). Trimming removed 0 bases from V and 1 base from J, with 12 bases in between. Germline CDR1 reads LNHNV; CDR2 reads YYDKDF (reference sequence). The CDR3 is made up of 16 amino acids. The CDR3 nucleotides are TGTGCCACCAGCAGAGATTGGGGCAGGGGGAACACTGAAGCTTTCTTT. It encodes CATSRDWGRGNTEAFF.

V and J are TRBV29-1 and TRBJ1-1, with D perhaps TRBD1 (5 bases). CDR1 and CDR2 from the germline V gene are SQVTM and ANQGSEA. The CDR3 contains 14 residues. Trimming removed 2 bases at V and 2 bases at J, with 12 bases between. CDR3 in DNA: TGCAGCGTTGAAAAGGGCAGGGCCAACACTGAAGCTTTCTTT. Its translation: CSVEKGRANTEAFF.

J is TRBJ2-5 and V is TRBV4-2; D is perhaps TRBD1 (6 bases). CDR1 and CDR2 from the germline V gene are LGHNA and YNFKEQ. Trimming removed 1 base at V and 5 bases at J, with 14 bases between. The CDR3 is made up of 15 amino acids. CDR3 coding DNA: TGTGCCAGCAGCCAAGGGAGACAGGCTTGGGAGACCCAGTACTTC. Its translation is CASSQGRQAWETQYF.

The gene calls are TRBV28 and TRBJ1-2; 9 bases agree with TRBD1. CDR1 is MDHEN and CDR2 is SYDVKM in the germline V gene. CDR3 length: 16 amino acids. Losses at the gene ends were 2 bases for V and 5 bases for J; bases not matched to a gene: 9. CDR3 nucleotide sequence: TGTGCCAGCAGTTTAAATGACAGGGGGTTGGGTTATGGCTACACCTTC. This sequence encodes CASSLNDRGLGYGYTF.

V usage is TRBV18 and J usage is TRBJ2-7; a possible D gene is TRBD2 (5 bases). Germline values: CDR1 KGHSH, CDR2 LQKENI. V gave up 2 bases and J gave up 7 bases, with 30 bases separating them. This CDR3 comprises 19 residues. The CDR3 region has the DNA TGTGCCAGCTCACCAGACGATTCGACAAGACTACGTAGGAGGAGAGAGCAGTACTTC. Translation gives CASSPDDSTRLRRRREQYF.

The J gene is TRBJ1-2, the V gene TRBV10-3, with 7 bases fitting TRBD1. This CDR3 has 13 residues. Germline V gives CDR1 ENHRY, CDR2 SYGVKD. Trimming took 5 bases from V and 6 from J; bases not matched to a gene: 6. The CDR3 sequence is CAISSGQLNGYTF. DNA for the CDR3: TGTGCCATCAGTTCGGGACAGCTGAATGGCTACACCTTC.

This clone occurred a few times. J is TRBJ2-3 and V is TRBV7-2; possibly TRBD2 for D (6 bases). The V end was cut by 8 bases, the J end by 1 base, with 16 bases between. The germline gives CDR1 SGHTA, CDR2 FQGNSA. The CDR3 loop spans 15 amino acids. CDR3 DNA: TGTGCCAGCCGGAGGGGTGACGGCCGCACAGATACGCAGTATTTT. It encodes CASRRGDGRTDTQYF.

The gene calls are TRBV6-4 and TRBJ1-2; TRBD1 matches 7 bases. With 3 bases clipped from V and 2 bases from J, the junction kept 9 bases outside the gene matches. This CDR3 comprises 16 residues. Germline CDR1 reads MRHNA; CDR2 reads SNTAGT. The chain's CDR3 is CASSESPTGRNYGYTF. CDR3 DNA sequence: TGTGCCAGCAGTGAATCCCCGACAGGGAGAAACTATGGCTACACCTTC.

The chain employs TRBV2 and TRBJ2-3; a weak D match, TRBD1 (5 bases). Per the germline V gene, CDR1 is SNHLY and CDR2 is FYNNEI. V was cut by 6 bases and J by 5 bases, with 15 bases left in between. The CDR3 sequence is 14 residues long. CDR3 amino acids: CASSRRVGEDTQYF. In DNA form, the CDR3 reads TGTGCCAGCAGCCGCAGGGTCGGAGAAGATACGCAGTATTTT.

In this sample, this clone turned up a few times. The rearrangement uses TRBV7-9 and TRBJ1-4; 9 bases fit TRBD1. The length of the CDR3 is 15 residues. Germline-derived CDR1 and CDR2 are SEHNR and FQNEAQ (reference sequence). Trimming at V came to 5 bases and at J to 8 bases, leaving 9 bases not matched to a gene. CDR3 amino acids: CASSADRGVGEKLFF. Here the CDR3 DNA reads TGTGCCAGCAGCGCCGACAGGGGGGTCGGCGAAAAACTGTTTTTT.

The chain recombines TRBV6-1 with TRBJ1-1; no reliable D call. This CDR3 is 15 amino acids long. The V end was cut by 5 bases, the J end by 5 bases, with 18 bases between. The germline CDR1 and CDR2 sequences are MNHNS and SASEGT. The CDR3 coding sequence is TGTGCCAGCAGTATCGATTCCGGGCCGGGGACTGAAGCTTTCTTT. Its translation: CASSIDSGPGTEAFF.

V usage is TRBV7-6 and J usage is TRBJ2-3, with a possible D match to TRBD1 (5 bases). The V gene lost 2 bases and the J gene lost 3 bases, with 12 bases spanning the gap. The germline gives CDR1 SGHVS, CDR2 FNYEAQ. The CDR3 sequence is 15 residues long. CDR3 coding DNA: TGTGCCAGCAGCTTATCCAGGGCAGGAACAGATACGCAGTATTTT. Its translation is CASSLSRAGTDTQYF.